This T cell receptor (beta chain) was recovered during a study of identical twins. Study observations and caveats: These conclusions were based on statistical analysis (cross-sectional, not following the same donors). Researchers reported excess low generation probability among twin-shared out-of-frame alpha sequences. In cord blood, abundant beta clonotypes had fewer insertions; memory showed no trend.

This clonotype was seen a handful of times. The antigen is undetermined. Carrying unique molecular identifiers, the cDNA also gained a universal primer site through template switching. TCRdb fed the 5' RACE reads into MiXCR, producing one record per CDR3 protein. Among roughly 700,000 distinct CDR3 sequences, under 9% were seen once, and the ten largest hold approximately 0.94%. Per the germline V gene, CDR1 is SGHNT and CDR2 is YYREEE (reference sequence). The germline V and J ends were trimmed by 1 base and 0 bases, with 11 bases remaining between them. The CDR3 length is 16 residues. A further study also used this sample, focusing on yellow fever vaccine responses in identical twins.

The sample taken for sequencing was PBMCs. The TCR was taken from a young woman in good health. The V gene is TRBV5-4, the J gene TRBJ2-1; possible D gene TRBD1, 6 bases. CDR3 protein: CASSLPGVSSYNEQFF. The CDR3 DNA is TGTGCCAGCAGCTTGCCAGGGGTGAGCTCCTACAATGAGCAGTTCTTC.